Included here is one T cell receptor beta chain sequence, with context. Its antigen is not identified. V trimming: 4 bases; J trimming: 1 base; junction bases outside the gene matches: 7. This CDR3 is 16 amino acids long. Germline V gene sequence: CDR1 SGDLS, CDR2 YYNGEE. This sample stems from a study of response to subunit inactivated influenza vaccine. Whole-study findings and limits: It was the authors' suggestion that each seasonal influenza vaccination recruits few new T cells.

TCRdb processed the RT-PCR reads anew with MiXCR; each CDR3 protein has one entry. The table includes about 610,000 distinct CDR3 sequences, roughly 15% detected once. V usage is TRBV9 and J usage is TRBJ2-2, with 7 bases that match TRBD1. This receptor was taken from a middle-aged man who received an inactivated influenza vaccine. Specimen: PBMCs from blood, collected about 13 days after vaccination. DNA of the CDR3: TGTGCCAGCAGCTCTTACGGGACAGAGAACACCGGGGAGCTGTTTTTT. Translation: CASSSYGTENTGELFF.